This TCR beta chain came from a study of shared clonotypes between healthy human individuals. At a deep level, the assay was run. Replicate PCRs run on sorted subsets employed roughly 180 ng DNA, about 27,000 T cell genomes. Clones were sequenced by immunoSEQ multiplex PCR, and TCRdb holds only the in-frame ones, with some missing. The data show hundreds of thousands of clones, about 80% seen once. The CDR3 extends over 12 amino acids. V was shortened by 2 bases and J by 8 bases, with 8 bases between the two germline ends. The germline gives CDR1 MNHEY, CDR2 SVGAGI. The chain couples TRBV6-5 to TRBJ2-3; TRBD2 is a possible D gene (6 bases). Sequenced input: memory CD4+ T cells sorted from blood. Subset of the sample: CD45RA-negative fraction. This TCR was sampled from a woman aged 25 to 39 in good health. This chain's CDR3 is CASSYGGSTQYF. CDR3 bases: TGTGCCAGCAGTTACGGAGGGAGTACGCAGTATTTT.